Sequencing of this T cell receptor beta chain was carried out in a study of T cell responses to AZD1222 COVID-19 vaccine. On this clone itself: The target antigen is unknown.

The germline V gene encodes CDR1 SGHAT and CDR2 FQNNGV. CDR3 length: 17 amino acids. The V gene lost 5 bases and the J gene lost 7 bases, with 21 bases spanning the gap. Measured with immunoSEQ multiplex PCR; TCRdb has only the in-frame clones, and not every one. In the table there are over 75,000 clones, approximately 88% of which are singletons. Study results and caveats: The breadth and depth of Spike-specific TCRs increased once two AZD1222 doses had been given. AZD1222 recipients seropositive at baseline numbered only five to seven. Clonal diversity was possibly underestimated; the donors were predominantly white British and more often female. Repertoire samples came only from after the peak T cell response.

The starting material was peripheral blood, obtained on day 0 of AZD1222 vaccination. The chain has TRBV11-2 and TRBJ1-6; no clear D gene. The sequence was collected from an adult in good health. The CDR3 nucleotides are TGTGCCAGCAGCCTGAAACCCGAGGGTGGTGGGAATTCACCCCTCCACTTT. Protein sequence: CASSLKPEGGGNSPLHF.